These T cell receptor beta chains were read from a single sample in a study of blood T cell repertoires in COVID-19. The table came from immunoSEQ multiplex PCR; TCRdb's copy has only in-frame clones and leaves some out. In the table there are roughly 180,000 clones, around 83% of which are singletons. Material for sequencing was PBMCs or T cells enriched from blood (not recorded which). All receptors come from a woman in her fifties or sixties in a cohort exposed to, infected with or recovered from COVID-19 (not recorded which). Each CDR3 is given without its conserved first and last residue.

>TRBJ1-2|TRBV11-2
ASTPQGHGYT
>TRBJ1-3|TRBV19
ASSTTGGGNTIY
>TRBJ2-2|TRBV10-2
ASSGLAGLRGTGELF
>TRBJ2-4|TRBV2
ASSRASGANLAKNIQY
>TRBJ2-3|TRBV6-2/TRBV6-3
ASSSIDTQY
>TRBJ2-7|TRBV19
ASRKDREGLYEQY
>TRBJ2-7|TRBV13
ASSSSLQTEQY
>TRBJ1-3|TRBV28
ASSLFTGGASGNTIY
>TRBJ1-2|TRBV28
ASTSGTGGNTNYGYT
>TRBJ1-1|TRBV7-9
ASSPHPTNTEAF
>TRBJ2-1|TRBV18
ASSLPGQGLDEQF
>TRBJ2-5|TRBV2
ASRRTGAYKETQY
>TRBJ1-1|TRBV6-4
ASSGSDRANTEAF
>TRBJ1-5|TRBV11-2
ASSQQTGDSNQPQH
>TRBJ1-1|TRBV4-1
ASSQGGWSNTEAF
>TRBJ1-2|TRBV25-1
ASSEYGRQYGYT